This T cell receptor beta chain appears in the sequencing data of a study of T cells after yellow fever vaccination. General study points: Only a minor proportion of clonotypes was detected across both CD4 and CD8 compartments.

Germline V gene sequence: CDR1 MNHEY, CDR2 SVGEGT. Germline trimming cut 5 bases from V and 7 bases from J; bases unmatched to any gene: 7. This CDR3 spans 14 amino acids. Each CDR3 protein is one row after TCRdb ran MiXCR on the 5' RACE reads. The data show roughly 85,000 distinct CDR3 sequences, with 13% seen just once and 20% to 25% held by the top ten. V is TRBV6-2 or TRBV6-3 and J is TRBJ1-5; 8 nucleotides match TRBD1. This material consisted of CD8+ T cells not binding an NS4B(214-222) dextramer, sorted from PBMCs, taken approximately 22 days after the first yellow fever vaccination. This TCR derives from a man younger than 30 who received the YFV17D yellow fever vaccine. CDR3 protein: CASSKDRGHQPQHF. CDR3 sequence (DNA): TGTGCCAGCAGTAAAGACAGGGGTCACCAGCCCCAGCATTTT.